This is a list of T cell receptor beta chains from one sample in a study of blood T cell repertoires in COVID-19. Some clones are missing from TCRdb's copy, which holds only in-frame ones; the method was immunoSEQ multiplex PCR. In the table there are about 120,000 clones, 75% to 90% of which are singletons. The sequencing sample was made of peripheral blood. The receptors here all came from a man between 70 and 80 years old with active or convalescent COVID-19. Both conserved end residues are part of each CDR3. D genes are given only for firm matches. Only some rows state a clone size, as once, few, many or a class for expanded clones.

d_call: TRBD1
clone_size: once
j_call: TRBJ1-5
v_call: TRBV19
cdr3_nt: TGTGCCAGTAGCGGGACAGGGGGTAATCAGCCCCAGCATTTT
cdr3_aa: CASSGTGGNQPQHF

d_call: TRBD1
clone_size: once
j_call: TRBJ2-7
v_call: TRBV4-1
cdr3_nt: TGCGCCAGCAGCCAAACCGGGACAGGGGTCTACGAGCAGTACTTC
cdr3_aa: CASSQTGTGVYEQYF

d_call: -
clone_size: -
j_call: TRBJ1-2
v_call: TRBV12-3/TRBV12-4
cdr3_nt: TGTGCCAGCAGTTTAGAGGGGATCTATGGCTACACCTTC
cdr3_aa: CASSLEGIYGYTF

d_call: TRBD1
clone_size: -
j_call: TRBJ2-2
v_call: TRBV13
cdr3_nt: TGTGCCAGCAGCTTACAGGGGGCAGACACCGGGGAGCTGTTTTTT
cdr3_aa: CASSLQGADTGELFF

d_call: -
clone_size: -
j_call: TRBJ2-2
v_call: TRBV4-2
cdr3_nt: TGTGCCAGCAGCCAATCGTCAGGGGAGGGCACCGGGGAGCTGTTTTTT
cdr3_aa: CASSQSSGEGTGELFF

d_call: -
clone_size: -
j_call: TRBJ1-2
v_call: TRBV5-5
cdr3_nt: TGTGCCAGCAGCTTGGACTTTCCCTATGGCTACACCTTC
cdr3_aa: CASSLDFPYGYTF

d_call: -
clone_size: once
j_call: TRBJ2-1
v_call: TRBV25-1
cdr3_nt: TGTGCCAGCAGTGATTTTGGAGATCACTACAATGAGCAGTTCTTC
cdr3_aa: CASSDFGDHYNEQFF

d_call: TRBD1
clone_size: -
j_call: TRBJ1-6
v_call: TRBV5-8
cdr3_nt: TGTGCCAGCAGCGCGGAGGGACAGAACAATTCACCCCTCCACTTT
cdr3_aa: CASSAEGQNNSPLHF

d_call: TRBD1
clone_size: -
j_call: TRBJ1-3
v_call: TRBV28
cdr3_nt: TGTGCCAGCAGTTCAGGGACAGGGACCATATATTTT
cdr3_aa: CASSSGTGTIYF

d_call: -
clone_size: -
j_call: TRBJ2-3
v_call: TRBV6-5
cdr3_nt: TGTGCCAGCAGTTACCGTACGGTTACAGATACGCAGTATTTT
cdr3_aa: CASSYRTVTDTQYF

d_call: TRBD1
clone_size: -
j_call: TRBJ1-2
v_call: TRBV19
cdr3_nt: TGTGCCAGTAGTATTTCCGGGACAGGGGTTCTCTATGGCTACACCTTC
cdr3_aa: CASSISGTGVLYGYTF

d_call: -
clone_size: -
j_call: TRBJ1-4
v_call: TRBV2
cdr3_nt: TGTGCCAGCAGTGAAATGGCGTCTCGTGAGCGACTGTTTTTT
cdr3_aa: CASSEMASRERLFF

d_call: -
clone_size: few
j_call: TRBJ2-1
v_call: TRBV28
cdr3_nt: TGTGCCAGCAGTCGAGGGCGTACCTTTGACAATGAGCAGTTCTTC
cdr3_aa: CASSRGRTFDNEQFF

d_call: -
clone_size: -
j_call: TRBJ2-1
v_call: TRBV11-2
cdr3_nt: TGTGCCAGCAGCTTAGCCATCTACAATGAGCAGTTCTTC
cdr3_aa: CASSLAIYNEQFF

d_call: -
clone_size: -
j_call: TRBJ1-1
v_call: TRBV7-9
cdr3_nt: TGTGCCAGCAGCTTAGGACCGCAGGGGACTGAAGCTTTCTTT
cdr3_aa: CASSLGPQGTEAFF

d_call: TRBD1
clone_size: few
j_call: TRBJ1-5
v_call: TRBV5-6
cdr3_nt: TGTGCCAGCAGCCCACAGGGGTTTGATCAGCCCCAGCATTTT
cdr3_aa: CASSPQGFDQPQHF

d_call: -
clone_size: -
j_call: TRBJ1-2
v_call: TRBV15
cdr3_nt: TGTGCCACCAGCAGAGATAAAACAGGCCATAACTATGGCTACACCTTC
cdr3_aa: CATSRDKTGHNYGYTF

d_call: -
clone_size: -
j_call: TRBJ2-7
v_call: TRBV10-3
cdr3_nt: TGTGCCATCAGTCCCGGGACTCCTATCTACGAGCAGTACTTC
cdr3_aa: CAISPGTPIYEQYF

d_call: TRBD1
clone_size: -
j_call: TRBJ2-6
v_call: TRBV14
cdr3_nt: TGTGCCAGCAGCCGCGGACAGGGGCGCTCTGGGGCCAACGTCCTGACTTTC
cdr3_aa: CASSRGQGRSGANVLTF

d_call: -
clone_size: -
j_call: TRBJ2-7
v_call: TRBV10-3
cdr3_nt: TGTGCCATCAGTGACAGGGTGGGAGGCCATACCTACGAGCAGTACTTC
cdr3_aa: CAISDRVGGHTYEQYF

d_call: -
clone_size: -
j_call: TRBJ2-2
v_call: TRBV19
cdr3_nt: TGTGCCAGTAGTATCATCAACTTACGCACCGGGGAGCTGTTTTTT
cdr3_aa: CASSIINLRTGELFF

d_call: -
clone_size: -
j_call: TRBJ1-1
v_call: TRBV11-1
cdr3_nt: TGTGCCAGCAGCTTCTCTGGGGGCGATGGCAACACTGAAGCTTTCTTT
cdr3_aa: CASSFSGGDGNTEAFF

d_call: -
clone_size: -
j_call: TRBJ1-4
v_call: TRBV19
cdr3_nt: TGTGCCAGTAGTCCTCAGGGAAGGGTGAAGCTGGGTAATGAAAAACTGTTTTTT
cdr3_aa: CASSPQGRVKLGNEKLFF

d_call: -
clone_size: once
j_call: TRBJ1-6
v_call: TRBV28
cdr3_nt: TGTGCCAGCAGTTTCGCAGGGGCGTCCCCCCTCCACTTT
cdr3_aa: CASSFAGASPLHF

d_call: TRBD1
clone_size: -
j_call: TRBJ1-5
v_call: TRBV6-5
cdr3_nt: TGTGCCAGCAGAGGACAGGGTTTAAGCAATCAGCCCCAGCATTTT
cdr3_aa: CASRGQGLSNQPQHF

d_call: -
clone_size: -
j_call: TRBJ2-7
v_call: TRBV5-1
cdr3_nt: TGCGCCAGCAGCTTGGCCATGAGGGAGGCGTCCTACGAGCAGTACTTC
cdr3_aa: CASSLAMREASYEQYF

d_call: TRBD1
clone_size: -
j_call: TRBJ2-5
v_call: TRBV5-8
cdr3_nt: TGTGCCAGCAGCGTAACCAGGACAGGGACTGGAGAGACCCAGTACTTC
cdr3_aa: CASSVTRTGTGETQYF

d_call: -
clone_size: -
j_call: TRBJ2-7
v_call: TRBV28
cdr3_nt: TGTGCCAGCAGTCCACGGGATTATAGCTCCTACGAGCAGTACTTC
cdr3_aa: CASSPRDYSSYEQYF

d_call: TRBD2
clone_size: -
j_call: TRBJ2-1
v_call: TRBV29-1
cdr3_nt: TGCAGCGTTGCGGCTAGCGGGAGTTGGAATGAGCAGTTCTTC
cdr3_aa: CSVAASGSWNEQFF

d_call: TRBD2
clone_size: -
j_call: TRBJ2-3
v_call: TRBV7-2
cdr3_nt: TGTGCCAGCAGCTTAGACGGGAGACGGGAGGCCATGCAGTATTTT
cdr3_aa: CASSLDGRREAMQYF

d_call: TRBD2
clone_size: -
j_call: TRBJ2-7
v_call: TRBV7-8
cdr3_nt: TGTGCCAGCAGCCACGGACTAGCGCCCTACGAGCAGTACTTC
cdr3_aa: CASSHGLAPYEQYF

d_call: -
clone_size: -
j_call: TRBJ1-4
v_call: TRBV6-5
cdr3_nt: TGTGCCAGCAGTTTGGAGGGAGGGGGTAATGAAAAACTGTTTTTT
cdr3_aa: CASSLEGGGNEKLFF

d_call: TRBD2
clone_size: -
j_call: TRBJ2-3
v_call: TRBV13
cdr3_nt: TGTGCCAGCAGCTTAGGCGCTAGCGGGAGGCCGCCCACAGATACGCAGTATTTT
cdr3_aa: CASSLGASGRPPTDTQYF

d_call: -
clone_size: -
j_call: TRBJ1-5
v_call: TRBV12-3/TRBV12-4
cdr3_nt: TGTGCCATTGCGGGGGGCCCCAATCAGCCCCAGCATTTT
cdr3_aa: CAIAGGPNQPQHF

d_call: -
clone_size: -
j_call: TRBJ2-7
v_call: TRBV2
cdr3_nt: TGTGCCAGCAGTGAAGGCCCTACCTACGAGCAGTACTTC
cdr3_aa: CASSEGPTYEQYF

d_call: TRBD1
clone_size: -
j_call: TRBJ2-1
v_call: TRBV11-2
cdr3_nt: TGTGCCAGCAGCTCCGGGACAGGGGGCGAAAATGAGCAGTTCTTC
cdr3_aa: CASSSGTGGENEQFF

d_call: -
clone_size: -
j_call: TRBJ1-5
v_call: TRBV28
cdr3_nt: TGTGCCAGCAGTCCTGGAGGGGCTAGCAATCAGCCCCAGCATTTT
cdr3_aa: CASSPGGASNQPQHF

d_call: -
clone_size: -
j_call: TRBJ2-3
v_call: TRBV2
cdr3_nt: TGTGCCAGCAGTGAGGACCGCACTAGGACAGATACGCAGTATTTT
cdr3_aa: CASSEDRTRTDTQYF

d_call: -
clone_size: -
j_call: TRBJ1-1
v_call: TRBV21-1
cdr3_nt: TGTGCCAGCAGCACTAAGGCCCGACGGGTTAAGAACACTGAAGCTTTCTTT
cdr3_aa: CASSTKARRVKNTEAFF

d_call: -
clone_size: -
j_call: TRBJ2-5
v_call: TRBV7-2
cdr3_nt: TGTGCCAGCAGATCCATAGCGTTTGTGTGGGAGACCCAGTACTTC
cdr3_aa: CASRSIAFVWETQYF

d_call: TRBD2
clone_size: few
j_call: TRBJ2-7
v_call: TRBV11-2
cdr3_nt: TGTGCCAGCAGCTTAGTCGGGAGGCCTTACGAGCAGTACTTC
cdr3_aa: CASSLVGRPYEQYF